This T cell receptor beta chain was captured in a study of shared clonotypes between healthy human individuals. Whole-study findings and limits: Researchers sampled blood only, noting tissue repertoires likely differ. Investigators expected sequencing depth to affect clonotype sharing among donors.

TCRdb keeps only in-frame clones here, not all; method: immunoSEQ multiplex PCR. The sample shows fewer than 1 million clones, 96% of them seen only once. The germline V gene encodes CDR1 SGHTA and CDR2 FQGTGA. This CDR3 has 13 residues. V lost 0 bases and J lost 3, with 3 bases in between. Naive CD8 cells comprised CD45RO-negative, CCR7-positively selected cells, excluding terminally differentiated effector memory CD45RA+ cells. Concerning this clone: Antigen specificity is unknown.

The chain is built from TRBV7-3 and TRBJ2-1, with D unresolved. Sequencing input: naive CD8+ T cells sorted from blood. The source of this sequence is a man aged 30 to 45 in good health. The CDR3 loop reads CASSLTLYNEQFF. CDR3 coding DNA: TGTGCCAGCAGCTTAACCCTCTACAATGAGCAGTTCTTC.